These 20 T cell receptor beta chains were sequenced from one sample in a study of blood T cells in healthy people across ages. Together with a sample-barcoded 5' primer, a J-beta primer mix was included in a second PCR lasting roughly 6 to 12 cycles. In TCRdb, the 5' RACE reads were re-called with MiXCR into one record per CDR3 protein. Among more than 800,000 distinct CDR3 sequences listed, 29% were seen once. Input material: blood. Receptors were obtained from a woman older than 75 in good health.

The genes are TRBV7-6 and TRBJ1-3; D perhaps matches TRBD1 (6 bases). The CDR3 totals 15 residues. Trimming cost V 1 base and J 3 bases, with 10 bases left between them. Germline CDR1 reads SGHVS; CDR2 reads FNYEAQ. This chain's CDR3 is CASSLETGFGNTIYF. CDR3 DNA: TGTGCCAGCAGCTTAGAAACAGGGTTTGGAAACACCATATATTTT.

In its sample, this clonotype was seen many times. V is TRBV28 and J is TRBJ2-7; 10 nucleotides line up with TRBD1. With 6 bases clipped from V and 0 bases from J, the junction kept 2 bases outside the gene matches. The CDR3 loop spans 14 amino acids. Germline V CDR1 and CDR2: MDHEN, SYDVKM. CDR3 bases: TGTGCCAGCAGCGGGACAGGGGCCTCCTACGAGCAGTACTTC. Amino acids: CASSGTGASYEQYF.

On this clonotype: Relative to the germline gene, one junction end is altered; a read error may explain this. The chain has TRBV7-9 and TRBJ2-7; D unclear. Germline CDR1 is SEHNR and CDR2 is FQNEAQ (reference sequence). This CDR3 has 15 residues. CDR3 sequence reads: CASSSHFNALYAQYF. In DNA, the CDR3 is TGTGCCAGCAGCTCCCACTTCAATGCTCTATACGCGCAGTACTTC.

This clonotype was observed at least ten times. Its ends do not fully match the called genes, so a read error is possible. V gene TRBV5-1 combines with J gene TRBJ2-3; the match to TRBD1 covers 7 bases. Germline V gene sequence: CDR1 SGHRS, CDR2 YFSETQ. This CDR3 contains 14 residues. The CDR3 nucleotides are TGTGCCAGCAGCTTGGGACAGTTCACAGATACGCAGTATTTT. It codes for CASSLGQFTDTQYF.

This clonotype was seen a handful of times. This may come from a read error, since a much larger clone is one base off. The V call is TRBV12-3 or TRBV12-4, the J call TRBJ2-1, with 8 bases identical to TRBD2. The CDR3 is 12 residues long. CDR3 in amino acids: CAGSSGLAEQFF. CDR3 sequence (DNA): TGTGCCGGCAGTTCCGGACTAGCAGAGCAGTTCTTC.

This chain connects TRBV12-3 or TRBV12-4 to TRBJ2-1; 15 nucleotides line up with TRBD2. This CDR3 region has 17 residues. Trimming removed 4 bases from V and 8 bases from J; junction bases left unmatched: 9. The chain's CDR3 is CASSSRTSGRALHEQFF. The CDR3 coding sequence is TGTGCCAGCAGTTCCCGGACTAGCGGGAGGGCCTTACATGAGCAGTTCTTC.

A few counts support this clonotype. V and J are TRBV5-6 and TRBJ1-1; 8 bases are shared with TRBD1. J lost 7 bases, V lost 0 bases, and 11 bases had no gene match. Germline CDR1 reads SGHDT; CDR2 reads YYEEEE. The CDR3 covers 16 residues. The CDR3, as DNA: TGTGCCAGCAGCTTGGGAAAGAACAGGGGGTTTGTTGAAGCTTTCTTT. Its translation: CASSLGKNRGFVEAFF.

This clonotype was observed many times. The V and J genes are TRBV29-1 and TRBJ2-1, with TRBD1 matching 8 bases. The CDR3 runs to 13 residues. Germline loops: CDR1 SQVTM, CDR2 ANQGSEA. V was clipped by 1 base and J by 9 bases; unmatched bases: 5. The CDR3 reads CSVEADRAGEQFF. CDR3 DNA: TGCAGCGTTGAAGCGGACAGGGCTGGTGAGCAGTTCTTC.

The rearrangement links TRBV19 to TRBJ1-2; 7 bases match TRBD1. CDR1 is LNHDA, CDR2 SQIVND, per germline (reference sequence). V dropped 2 bases and J dropped 8; count of bases not matched to a gene: 5. The CDR3 has 13 residues. The CDR3 DNA reads TGTGCCAGTAGTATACTGTACAGGGGCGGCTACACCTTC. Translating gives CASSILYRGGYTF.

The chain employs TRBV29-1 and TRBJ2-2, with 7 positions matching TRBD2. The CDR3 is made up of 13 amino acids. Germline lookup yields CDR1 SQVTM and CDR2 ANQGSEA. Losses at the gene ends were 4 bases for V and 4 bases for J; bases not matched to a gene: 3. The chain's CDR3 is CSVGGGSTGELFF. The CDR3 nucleotides are TGCAGCGTTGGGGGGGGAAGCACCGGGGAGCTGTTTTTT.

As to this clonotype: A clone one base away is much larger, so this may be a read error. The V and J genes are TRBV29-1 and TRBJ2-7; D gene ambiguous. This CDR3 has 13 residues. The germline V gene encodes CDR1 SQVTM and CDR2 ANQGSEA. V gave up 5 bases and J gave up 7 bases, with 18 bases separating them. CDR3 nucleotides: TGCAGCGTTATAACCCTCCATTACAATGAGCAGTACTTC. It yields the protein CSVITLHYNEQYF.

This chain uses TRBV4-3 with TRBJ2-2; D gene ambiguous. Trimming removed 0 bases from V and 3 bases from J, with 8 bases in between. Germline CDR1 is LGHNA and CDR2 is YSLEER. This CDR3 spans 15 amino acids. The CDR3 spells CASSQDHFYTGELFF. For the CDR3, the DNA is TGCGCCAGCAGCCAAGACCATTTTTACACCGGGGAGCTGTTTTTT.

This clonotype occurred a few times. The chain has TRBV19 and TRBJ1-6; a possible D gene is TRBD1 (5 bases). Trimming took 2 bases from V and 9 from J, leaving 17 bases between them. The CDR3 is made up of 16 amino acids. CDR1 and CDR2 (germline): LNHDA, SQIVND (reference sequence). CDR3 bases: TGTGCCAGTAGTATAAGGGGTCAGATGGAGATTTCACCCCTCCACTTT. Translated: CASSIRGQMEISPLHF.

This clonotype has only a few counts. An end of the junction does not agree with germline; a read error may underlie this. The chain carries TRBV9 and TRBJ2-5; either TRBD1 or TRBD2 may supply D (6 bases each). The CDR3 is 16 residues long. CDR1 is SGDLS and CDR2 is YYNGEE in the germline V gene. DNA for the CDR3: TGTACCAGCAGCGTAGCTGGGGGGCGCGGACAAGAGACCCAGTACTTC. Protein: CTSSVAGGRGQETQYF.

This clonotype was counted a few times. The V call is TRBV9, the J call TRBJ1-2, with 7 bases lining up with TRBD1. CDR1 SGDLS and CDR2 YYNGEE come from the germline V gene. This CDR3 region has 15 residues. V dropped 4 bases and J dropped 7; count of bases not matched to a gene: 13. CDR3 loop: CASSPWDRTPPGYTF. DNA of the CDR3: TGTGCCAGCAGCCCGTGGGACAGAACGCCTCCTGGCTACACCTTC.

This clonotype was seen ten or more times. This chain uses TRBV29-1 with TRBJ1-1; maybe TRBD1 (6 bases). In germline, CDR1 is SQVTM, CDR2 ANQGSEA. The CDR3 loop spans 11 amino acids. V lost 3 bases, J lost 10 bases, and 12 bases lay in between. The CDR3 DNA reads TGCAGCGTTGATCCCAGGGGATCAGCTTTCTTT. Its protein is CSVDPRGSAFF.

The J gene is TRBJ2-1, the V gene TRBV7-2; D gene uncertain. The CDR3 extends over 18 amino acids. The V gene's germline CDR1 is SGHTA and CDR2 FQGNSA. V lost 2 bases and J 1 base, leaving 18 bases between the germline ends. CDR3 coding DNA: TGTGCCAGCAGCTTAAGTGGAGCAGGTTCTCGATCCTACAATGAGCAGTTCTTC. This translates into CASSLSGAGSRSYNEQFF.

This clonotype occurred many times. This chain links TRBV6-5 with TRBJ1-5; unclear D gene. Germline values: CDR1 MNHEY, CDR2 SVGAGI. The CDR3 length is 14 residues. V was cut by 0 bases and J by 7 bases, with 10 bases left in between. CDR3 in DNA: TGTGCCAGCAGTTACTCGAGAGGGATGCAGCCCCAGCATTTT. Protein: CASSYSRGMQPQHF.

Ten or more counts support this clonotype. The V and J genes are TRBV12-3 or TRBV12-4 and TRBJ1-5; D remains unclear. The CDR3 loop spans 14 amino acids. Between the trimmed V and J ends, which lost 2 bases and 3 bases, there was a span of 8 bases. CDR3 DNA: TGTGCCAGCAGTTTAAGTACATACAATCAGCCCCAGCATTTT. This sequence encodes CASSLSTYNQPQHF.

This chain joins TRBV6-2 or TRBV6-3 and TRBJ1-2, with D hard to call. CDR3 length: 13 residues. Germline V lookup: CDR1 MNHEY, CDR2 SVGEGT. V lost 6 bases to trimming and J lost 7 bases, with 15 bases between them. The CDR3 DNA reads as TGTGCCAGCAGGGACGACGGAACGAGTGGCTACACCTTC. This translates into CASRDDGTSGYTF.